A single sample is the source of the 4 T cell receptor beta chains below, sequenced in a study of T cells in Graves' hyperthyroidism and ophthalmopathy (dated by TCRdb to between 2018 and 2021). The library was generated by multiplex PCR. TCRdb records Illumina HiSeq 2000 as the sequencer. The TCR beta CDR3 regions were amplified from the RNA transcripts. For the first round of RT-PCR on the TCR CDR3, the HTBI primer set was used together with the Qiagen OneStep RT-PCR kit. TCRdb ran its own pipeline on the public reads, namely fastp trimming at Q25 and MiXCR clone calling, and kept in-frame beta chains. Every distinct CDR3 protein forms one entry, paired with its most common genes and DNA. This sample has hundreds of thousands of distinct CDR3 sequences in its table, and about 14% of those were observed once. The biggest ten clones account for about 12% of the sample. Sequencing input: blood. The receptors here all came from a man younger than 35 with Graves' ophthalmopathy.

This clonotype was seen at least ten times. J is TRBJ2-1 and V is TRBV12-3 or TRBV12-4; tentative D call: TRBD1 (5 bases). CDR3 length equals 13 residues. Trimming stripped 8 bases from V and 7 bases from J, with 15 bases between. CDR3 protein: CASRNQGGNEQFF. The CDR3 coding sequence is TGTGCCAGCCGAAATCAGGGTGGGAATGAGCAGTTCTTC.

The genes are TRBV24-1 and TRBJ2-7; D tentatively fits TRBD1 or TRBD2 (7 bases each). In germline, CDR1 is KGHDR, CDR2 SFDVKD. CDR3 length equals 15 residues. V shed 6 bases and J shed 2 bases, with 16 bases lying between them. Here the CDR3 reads CATSSGTGTAYEQYF. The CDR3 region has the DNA TGTGCCACCAGTAGCGGGACCGGGACAGCCTACGAGCAGTACTTC.

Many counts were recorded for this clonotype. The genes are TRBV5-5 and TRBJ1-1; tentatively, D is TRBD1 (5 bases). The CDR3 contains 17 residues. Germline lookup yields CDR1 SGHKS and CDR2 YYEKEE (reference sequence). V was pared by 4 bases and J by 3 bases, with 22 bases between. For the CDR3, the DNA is TGTGCCAGCAGCCTCCGGGACCCCAGGAGGTATGACACTGAAGCTTTCTTT. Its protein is CASSLRDPRRYDTEAFF. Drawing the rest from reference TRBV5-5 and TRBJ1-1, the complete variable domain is DAGVTQSPTHLIKTRGQQVTLRCSPISGHKSVSWYQQVLGQGPQFIFQYYEKEERGRGNFPDRFSARQFPNYSSELNVNALLLGDSALYLCASSLRDPRRYDTEAFFGQGTRLTVV.

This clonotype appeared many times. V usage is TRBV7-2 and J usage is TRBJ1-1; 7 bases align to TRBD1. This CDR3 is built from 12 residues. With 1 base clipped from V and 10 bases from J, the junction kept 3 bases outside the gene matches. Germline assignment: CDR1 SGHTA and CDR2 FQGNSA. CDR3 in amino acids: CASSLVGTVAFF. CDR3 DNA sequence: TGTGCCAGCAGCTTAGTTGGGACAGTAGCTTTCTTT.